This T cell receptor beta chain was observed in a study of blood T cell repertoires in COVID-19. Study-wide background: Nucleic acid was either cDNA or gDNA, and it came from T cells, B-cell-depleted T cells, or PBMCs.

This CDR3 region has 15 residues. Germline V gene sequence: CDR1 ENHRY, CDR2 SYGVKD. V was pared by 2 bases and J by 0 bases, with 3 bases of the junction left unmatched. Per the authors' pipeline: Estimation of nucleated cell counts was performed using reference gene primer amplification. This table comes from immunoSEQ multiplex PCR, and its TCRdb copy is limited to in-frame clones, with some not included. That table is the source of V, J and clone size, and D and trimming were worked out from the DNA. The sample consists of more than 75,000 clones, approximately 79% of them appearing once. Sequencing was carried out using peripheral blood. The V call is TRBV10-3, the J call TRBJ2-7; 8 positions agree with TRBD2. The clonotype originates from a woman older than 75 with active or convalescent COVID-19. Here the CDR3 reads CAISEGAGVSYEQYF. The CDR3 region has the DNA TGTGCCATCAGTGAGGGAGCGGGGGTCTCCTACGAGCAGTACTTC.